The 15 T cell receptor beta chains reported below all come from one sample, sequenced in a study of OX40 agonist ivuxolimab in advanced cancers. Data came from immunoSEQ multiplex PCR; TCRdb stores just in-frame clones and leaves some out. Among approximately 15,000 clones listed, approximately 88% were seen once. This specimen was CD4+ or CD8+ T cells sorted from blood, taken in a trial of the OX40 agonist ivuxolimab. These receptors all stem from an adult with an advanced solid tumor such as melanoma, head and neck, liver or kidney cancer.

The rearrangement links TRBV19 to TRBJ2-1; D is ambiguous. The CDR3 consists of 11 residues. CDR1 and CDR2 from the germline V gene are LNHDA and SQIVND (reference sequence). V dropped 9 bases and J dropped 9 bases, with 12 bases sitting between them. This CDR3 is CASQVGIEQFF. The CDR3 DNA follows: TGTGCCAGCCAGGTGGGGATTGAGCAGTTCTTC.

The chain has TRBV27 and TRBJ1-1; possibly TRBD1 for D (5 bases). Trimming pared 2 bases from V and 3 bases from J, leaving 13 bases between. CDR1 is MNHEY and CDR2 is SMNVEV in the germline V gene (reference sequence). The CDR3 covers 15 residues. CDR3 sequence: CASSLGATIYTEAFF. The CDR3 DNA sequence: TGTGCCAGCAGTTTAGGGGCGACGATTTACACTGAAGCTTTCTTT.

The rearrangement uses TRBV9 and TRBJ1-2; D call uncertain. The CDR3 length is 13 residues. Per the germline V gene, CDR1 is SGDLS and CDR2 is YYNGEE. V was pared by 0 bases and J by 7 bases, with 10 bases between. The CDR3: CASSVVTDSGYTF. The CDR3 nucleotides are TGTGCCAGCAGCGTAGTTACAGATTCTGGCTACACCTTC.

The chain recombines TRBV19 with TRBJ1-1, with a weak D call TRBD1 (6 bases). The CDR3 runs to 12 residues. Trimming shortened V by 5 bases and J by 9 bases, and 13 bases separated the two germline ends. Germline CDR1 reads LNHDA; CDR2 reads SQIVND (reference sequence). The CDR3 DNA is TGTGCCAGTAGTGACCGGGACAAAAAAGCTTTCTTT. This translates into CASSDRDKKAFF.

This chain joins TRBV5-6 and TRBJ2-7; D remains ambiguous. The V end was cut by 0 bases, the J end by 1 base, with 11 bases between. The CDR3 length is 15 residues. Germline CDR1 is SGHDT and CDR2 is YYEEEE. The CDR3 DNA reads TGTGCCAGCAGCTTGGGTGTGAAACCGTCCTACGAGCAGTACTTC. Its protein is CASSLGVKPSYEQYF.

This chain links TRBV2 with TRBJ2-7; D is uncertain. Germline V gene sequence: CDR1 SNHLY, CDR2 FYNNEI. The ends were cut back, 4 bases at V and 6 bases at J, with 10 bases in the middle. CDR3 length: 12 amino acids. The CDR3 region is CASSAQTSEQYF. The CDR3 DNA reads as TGTGCCAGCAGTGCCCAGACGAGCGAGCAGTACTTC.

The table lists this clone with a few counts. V usage is TRBV19 and J usage is TRBJ1-2; D gene ambiguous. CDR3 size: 13 residues. From germline, CDR1 is LNHDA and CDR2 SQIVND (reference sequence). V lost 4 bases to trimming and J lost 0 bases, with 6 bases between them. The CDR3 here is CASSSNSNYGYTF. The CDR3 DNA reads as TGTGCCAGTAGTAGCAACTCTAACTATGGCTACACCTTC. Looking up the rest from reference TRBV19 and TRBJ1-2 gives the full variable domain: DGGITQSPKYLFRKEGQNVTLSCEQNLNHDAMYWYRQDPGQGLRLIYYSQIVNDFQKGDIAEGYSVSREKKESFPLTVTSAQKNPTAFYLCASSSNSNYGYTFGSGTRLTVV.

The chain carries TRBV6-5 and TRBJ2-7; D possibly uses TRBD1 or TRBD2 (6 bases each). Between the trimmed V and J ends, which lost 6 bases and 3 bases, there was a span of 15 bases. The CDR3 runs to 14 residues. The germline CDR1 and CDR2 sequences are MNHEY and SVGAGI. CDR3 sequence reads: CASSREGGHYEQYF. CDR3 sequence (DNA): TGTGCCAGCAGCCGAGAGGGGGGCCACTACGAGCAGTACTTC.

The chain uses TRBV19 and TRBJ2-1; 11 bases line up with TRBD2. The germline CDR1 and CDR2 sequences are LNHDA and SQIVND (reference sequence). J lost 3 bases, V lost 6 bases, and 4 bases had no gene match. This CDR3 is built from 15 residues. The CDR3 region is CASRLTSGIYNEQFF. The DNA for the CDR3 is TGTGCCAGTAGGCTGACTAGCGGGATCTACAATGAGCAGTTCTTC.

Only one count was recorded for this clone. J is TRBJ2-3 and V is TRBV19; unclear D gene. Trimming cost V 5 bases and J 2 bases, with 14 bases left between them. Germline lookup yields CDR1 LNHDA and CDR2 SQIVND (reference sequence). The CDR3 is 15 amino acids. The DNA for the CDR3 is TGTGCCAGTAGTCTCTATCTTTGGGCCACAGATACGCAGTATTTT. This translates into CASSLYLWATDTQYF.

The chain joins TRBV30 to TRBJ2-3; weak D call: TRBD2 (5 bases). V lost 4 bases and J lost 8, with 13 bases in between. This CDR3 is 12 amino acids long. CDR1 and CDR2 (germline): GTSNPN, SVGIG (reference sequence). CDR3 residues: CAWNPTAGTQYF. The CDR3 DNA follows: TGTGCCTGGAACCCCACCGCGGGTACGCAGTATTTT.

By share of the sample, this clone is medium-sized. The DNA for the CDR3 is TGTGCCAGCAGCCCTGATAGCGGGGGGACAGATACGCAGTATTTT. Translated: CASSPDSGGTDTQYF. The J gene is TRBJ2-3, the V gene TRBV11-3, with 10 bases fitting TRBD2. J gave up 3 bases and V 5 bases, and 5 bases lay outside the gene matches. Germline CDR1 SGHNT, CDR2 YENEEA. The CDR3 has 15 residues.

The V and J genes are TRBV6-1 and TRBJ2-1; D is perhaps TRBD1 (5 bases). V dropped 1 base and J dropped 6 bases, with 19 bases sitting between them. In germline, CDR1 is MNHNS, CDR2 SASEGT. The CDR3 loop spans 17 amino acids. As DNA, the CDR3 is TGTGCCAGCAGTGAAGATTATAGGTTTGACAGATTCAATGAGCAGTTCTTC. Translation gives CASSEDYRFDRFNEQFF.

The J gene is TRBJ2-3, the V gene TRBV6-6, with TRBD2 as a possible D gene (5 bases). CDR3 length equals 13 residues. V lost 7 bases to trimming and J lost 2 bases, with 10 bases between them. The germline V gene has CDR1 MNHNY and CDR2 SVGAGI (reference sequence). DNA for the CDR3: TGTGCCAGCAAGGCTAGCCACACAGATACGCAGTATTTT. This codes for CASKASHTDTQYF.

This clone has a handful of counts. V is TRBV18 and J is TRBJ1-5; the match to TRBD1 covers 9 bases. Germline V lookup: CDR1 KGHSH, CDR2 LQKENI. V trimming: 3 bases; J trimming: 5 bases; junction bases outside the gene matches: 2. The CDR3 loop spans 14 amino acids. This CDR3 is CASSPRQGDQPQHF. The CDR3 DNA reads TGTGCCAGCTCACCGAGACAGGGGGATCAGCCCCAGCATTTT.